One sample yielded the 25 T cell receptor beta chains listed below, sequenced in a study of blood T cell repertoires in COVID-19. Clones were sequenced by immunoSEQ multiplex PCR, and TCRdb holds only the in-frame ones, with some missing. The top ten hold around 3.5% of the sample, which has hundreds of thousands of clones, around 91% seen once. The sample comprised peripheral blood. These receptor sequences come from a young woman who had recovered from COVID-19.

The chain has TRBV11-3 and TRBJ2-5; D is perhaps TRBD2 (5 bases). The CDR3 sequence is 17 residues long. Trimming left V 1 base short and J 4 bases short, with 19 bases between. Germline assignment: CDR1 SGHNT and CDR2 YENEEA. The CDR3 loop is CASSLGVDSRRGETQYF. The CDR3 coding sequence is TGTGCCAGCAGCTTAGGTGTGGACTCCAGACGAGGAGAGACCCAGTACTTC.

This chain uses TRBV3-1 (or the pseudogene TRBV3-2) with TRBJ2-7, with a weak D call TRBD2 (6 bases). Trimming stripped 4 bases from V and 6 bases from J, with 19 bases between. Germline values: CDR1 LGHDT, CDR2 YNNKEL (reference sequence). This CDR3 contains 15 residues. CDR3 in amino acids: CASSRPLGAGFEQYV. The CDR3 DNA reads TGTGCCAGCAGCCGACCCCTTGGGGCGGGATTCGAGCAGTACGTC.

The chain links TRBV7-2 to TRBJ1-4; D is uncertain. CDR1 is SGHTA and CDR2 is FQGNSA in the germline V gene. V lost 8 bases and J lost 11, with 3 bases in between. This CDR3 has 8 amino acids. This chain's CDR3 is CASLKLFF. As DNA, the CDR3 is TGTGCCAGCCTCAAACTGTTTTTT.

The V and J genes are TRBV4-2 and TRBJ2-3; D call uncertain. With 0 bases removed from V and 5 bases from J, the gap between germline ends came to 15 bases. CDR1 and CDR2 (germline): LGHNA, YNFKEQ. The CDR3 is made up of 16 amino acids. Here the CDR3 reads CASSQDSSVVRDTQYF. The CDR3 DNA reads TGTGCCAGCAGCCAAGATTCTAGTGTTGTGCGAGATACGCAGTATTTT.

The chain joins TRBV6-6 to TRBJ1-2; 11 positions match TRBD1. Trimming took 4 bases from V and 5 from J; bases not matched to a gene: 6. Germline V gene lookup returns CDR1 MNHNY and CDR2 SVGAGI (reference sequence). The CDR3 extends over 15 amino acids. In nucleotides, the CDR3 is TGTGCCAGCAGTTCGCTCGGACAGGGGGCTTATGGCTACACCTTC. Translating gives CASSSLGQGAYGYTF.

The chain combines TRBV2 with TRBJ1-2; 7 bases map to TRBD1. The CDR3 totals 14 residues. The junction had 8 bases not matched to a gene; V was cut back by 6 bases and J by 4 bases. Per germline, CDR1 SNHLY and CDR2 FYNNEI. CDR3 amino acids: CASSGQARFYGYTF. CDR3 sequence (DNA): TGTGCCAGCAGCGGACAGGCCAGGTTCTATGGCTACACCTTC.

This chain uses TRBV6-2 or TRBV6-3 with TRBJ1-2; no definite D call. There are 12 residues in the CDR3. Deletions cut 5 bases from V and 4 bases from J, with 8 bases between. CDR1 is MNHEY and CDR2 is SVGEGT in the germline V gene. The DNA for the CDR3 is TGTGCCAGCAGTGTTACTGGCTATGGCTACACCTTC. Translation: CASSVTGYGYTF.

This sequence joins TRBV11-3 and TRBJ2-4, with TRBD1 matching 7 bases. Germline CDR1 reads SGHNT; CDR2 reads YENEEA. The J segment lost 4 bases and the V segment lost 5 bases, leaving 8 bases of the junction unmatched. The CDR3 consists of 15 residues. In nucleotides, the CDR3 is TGTGCCAGCAGCAGAGAGGGGACAGCAAAAAACATTCAGTACTTC. Amino acid sequence: CASSREGTAKNIQYF.

This chain connects TRBV6-5 to TRBJ2-7; 7 nucleotides line up with TRBD2. This CDR3 region has 15 residues. Germline CDR1 and CDR2: MNHEY and SVGAGI. The V and J ends lost 5 bases and 3 bases, in that order; junction bases with no gene match: 10. The chain's CDR3 is CASSRNSGGSYEQYV. CDR3 in DNA: TGTGCCAGCAGTAGAAACTCGGGAGGCAGCTACGAGCAGTACGTC.

This sequence joins TRBV12-5 and TRBJ2-1; D remains unclear. This CDR3 spans 15 amino acids. Between the trimmed V and J ends, which lost 1 base and 0 bases, there was a span of 7 bases. Germline assignment: CDR1 LGHNT and CDR2 FRNRAP. The CDR3 spells CASGLGPSSYNEQFF. The DNA for the CDR3 is TGTGCTAGTGGTTTGGGGCCCAGCTCCTACAATGAGCAGTTCTTC.

J is TRBJ2-1 and V is TRBV25-1; TRBD1 matches 10 bases. The length of the CDR3 is 12 residues. Unmatched junction bases numbered 4, after V lost 10 bases and J lost 7 bases. CDR1 and CDR2 (germline): MGHDK, SYGVNS. The CDR3 nucleotides read TGTGCCACCTGGACAGGGGGGAATGAGCAGTTCTTC. This gives the protein CATWTGGNEQFF.

This chain connects TRBV2 to TRBJ2-1; 12 bases align to TRBD2. Losses at the gene ends were 4 bases for V and 7 bases for J; bases not matched to a gene: 5. CDR3 length: 15 residues. The germline gives CDR1 SNHLY, CDR2 FYNNEI. The CDR3 DNA reads TGTGCCAGCAGTGGACTAGCGGGAGTGACAAATGAGCAGTTCTTC. The encoded protein is CASSGLAGVTNEQFF.

The CDR3 reads CASSYPRQGNSPLHF. The CDR3 coding sequence is TGTGCCAGCAGTTACCCTCGACAGGGGAATTCACCCCTCCACTTT. The J gene is TRBJ1-6, the V gene TRBV6-5; 8 bases fit TRBD1. V was pared by 2 bases and J by 7 bases, with 4 bases of the junction left unmatched. CDR3 length: 15 residues. Germline lookup yields CDR1 MNHEY and CDR2 SVGAGI.

For the CDR3, the DNA is TGCAGCGCCACTAGCGGGATTCCCGATACGCAGTATTTT. Translation gives CSATSGIPDTQYF. This rearrangement joins TRBV29-1 to TRBJ2-3; 10 positions match TRBD2. Losses at the gene ends were 7 bases for V and 6 bases for J; bases not matched to a gene: 7. The CDR3 is 13 residues long. Germline-derived CDR1 and CDR2 are SQVTM and ANQGSEA.

The chain links TRBV3-1 (or the pseudogene TRBV3-2) to TRBJ2-1; 9 bases are a match to TRBD1. Unmatched junction bases numbered 6, after V lost 4 bases and J lost 2 bases. The CDR3 contains 16 residues. The germline gives CDR1 LGHDT, CDR2 YNNKEL (reference sequence). The CDR3, as DNA: TGTGCCAGCAGCCGTGGACAGGGGCCGGCCTACAATGAGCAGTTCTTC. Translation: CASSRGQGPAYNEQFF.

V is TRBV12-3 or TRBV12-4 and J is TRBJ2-2; 7 nucleotides line up with TRBD2. Trimming took 3 bases from V and 6 from J; bases not matched to a gene: 1. The CDR3 covers 13 residues. The CDR3: CASSLTSPGELFF. DNA of the CDR3: TGTGCCAGCAGTTTGACTAGCCCCGGGGAGCTGTTTTTT.

The V call is TRBV18, the J call TRBJ1-1; tentatively, D is TRBD1 (6 bases). The germline V gene has CDR1 KGHSH and CDR2 LQKENI. The germline V and J ends were trimmed by 0 bases and 4 bases, with 12 bases remaining between them. CDR3 length: 15 amino acids. The CDR3 DNA sequence: TGTGCCAGCTCACCACCGGGGGCGCCTGTCACTGAAGCTTTCTTT. Translated: CASSPPGAPVTEAFF.

The V and J genes are TRBV19 and TRBJ2-6; TRBD1 might be the D (5 bases). Per the germline V gene, CDR1 is LNHDA and CDR2 is SQIVND (reference sequence). The CDR3 has 15 amino acids. With 4 bases removed from V and 2 bases from J, the gap between germline ends came to 9 bases. The CDR3 protein is CASSTRATGANVLTF. The CDR3 DNA reads TGTGCCAGTAGTACCAGGGCAACTGGGGCCAACGTCCTGACTTTC.

The gene calls are TRBV16 and TRBJ1-4; 9 bases agree with TRBD1. Germline-derived CDR1 and CDR2 are KGHSY and FQNENV. The CDR3 is 15 residues long. J was trimmed by 8 bases and V by 4 bases; bases with no gene match: 8. The CDR3 here is CASSPPDRGREKLFF. In nucleotides, the CDR3 is TGTGCCAGCAGCCCCCCGGACAGGGGAAGGGAAAAACTGTTTTTT.

The chain combines TRBV6-2 or TRBV6-3 with TRBJ2-2; 14 nucleotides match TRBD2. Germline V gene data show CDR1 as MNHEY and CDR2 as SVGEGT. This CDR3 contains 18 residues. V was pared by 1 base and J by 8 bases, with 9 bases of the junction left unmatched. CDR3 nucleotide sequence: TGTGCCAGCAGTTACTACAAGGGACTAGCGGGAGATGTTGGGGAGCTGTTTTTT. Translating gives CASSYYKGLAGDVGELFF.

The chain is built from TRBV19 and TRBJ1-1; D uncertain. V was pared by 3 bases and J by 4 bases, with 15 bases between. CDR3 length equals 15 residues. Looked up from germline, CDR1 is LNHDA and CDR2 is SQIVND (reference sequence). CDR3 DNA: TGTGCCAGTAGTATCCGGCAGGCTGGTGGCACTGAAGCTTTCTTT. It translates to CASSIRQAGGTEAFF.

The sample holds one count of this clone. The chain employs TRBV5-1 and TRBJ2-2; the match to TRBD1 covers 10 bases. The germline V gene encodes CDR1 SGHRS and CDR2 YFSETQ. The CDR3 has 15 amino acids. V lost 2 bases and J lost 7; bases outside the gene matches: 5. CDR3 sequence: CASSFETGGFGELFF. The CDR3 nucleotides read TGCGCCAGCAGCTTCGAGACAGGGGGCTTCGGGGAGCTGTTTTTT.

The chain links TRBV25-1 to TRBJ2-7; a weak D match, TRBD1 (5 bases). This CDR3 is 11 amino acids long. The germline V gene encodes CDR1 MGHDK and CDR2 SYGVNS. Between the trimmed V and J ends, which lost 9 bases and 2 bases, there was a span of 8 bases. The CDR3, as DNA: TGTGCCAGGGACAACACCTACGAGCAGTACGTC. Translation: CARDNTYEQYV.

V gene TRBV5-4 combines with J gene TRBJ2-3; TRBD2 agrees at 16 bases. CDR1 and CDR2 (germline): SGHNT, YYREEE (reference sequence). V shed 4 bases, J shed 6 bases, and the junction held 5 bases outside the gene matches. The CDR3 totals 16 residues. The CDR3 DNA reads as TGTGCCAGCAGCCCCGGGACTAGCGGGAGGGCGGATACGCAGTATTTT. As protein: CASSPGTSGRADTQYF.

J is TRBJ2-7 and V is TRBV6-5; D unresolved. The V gene's germline CDR1 is MNHEY and CDR2 SVGAGI. The CDR3 has 13 amino acids. V was clipped by 5 bases and J by 6 bases, with 14 bases between them. In DNA, the CDR3 is TGTGCCAGCAGTCCTATAATAAACCCCGAGCAGTACGTC. Encoded protein: CASSPIINPEQYV.